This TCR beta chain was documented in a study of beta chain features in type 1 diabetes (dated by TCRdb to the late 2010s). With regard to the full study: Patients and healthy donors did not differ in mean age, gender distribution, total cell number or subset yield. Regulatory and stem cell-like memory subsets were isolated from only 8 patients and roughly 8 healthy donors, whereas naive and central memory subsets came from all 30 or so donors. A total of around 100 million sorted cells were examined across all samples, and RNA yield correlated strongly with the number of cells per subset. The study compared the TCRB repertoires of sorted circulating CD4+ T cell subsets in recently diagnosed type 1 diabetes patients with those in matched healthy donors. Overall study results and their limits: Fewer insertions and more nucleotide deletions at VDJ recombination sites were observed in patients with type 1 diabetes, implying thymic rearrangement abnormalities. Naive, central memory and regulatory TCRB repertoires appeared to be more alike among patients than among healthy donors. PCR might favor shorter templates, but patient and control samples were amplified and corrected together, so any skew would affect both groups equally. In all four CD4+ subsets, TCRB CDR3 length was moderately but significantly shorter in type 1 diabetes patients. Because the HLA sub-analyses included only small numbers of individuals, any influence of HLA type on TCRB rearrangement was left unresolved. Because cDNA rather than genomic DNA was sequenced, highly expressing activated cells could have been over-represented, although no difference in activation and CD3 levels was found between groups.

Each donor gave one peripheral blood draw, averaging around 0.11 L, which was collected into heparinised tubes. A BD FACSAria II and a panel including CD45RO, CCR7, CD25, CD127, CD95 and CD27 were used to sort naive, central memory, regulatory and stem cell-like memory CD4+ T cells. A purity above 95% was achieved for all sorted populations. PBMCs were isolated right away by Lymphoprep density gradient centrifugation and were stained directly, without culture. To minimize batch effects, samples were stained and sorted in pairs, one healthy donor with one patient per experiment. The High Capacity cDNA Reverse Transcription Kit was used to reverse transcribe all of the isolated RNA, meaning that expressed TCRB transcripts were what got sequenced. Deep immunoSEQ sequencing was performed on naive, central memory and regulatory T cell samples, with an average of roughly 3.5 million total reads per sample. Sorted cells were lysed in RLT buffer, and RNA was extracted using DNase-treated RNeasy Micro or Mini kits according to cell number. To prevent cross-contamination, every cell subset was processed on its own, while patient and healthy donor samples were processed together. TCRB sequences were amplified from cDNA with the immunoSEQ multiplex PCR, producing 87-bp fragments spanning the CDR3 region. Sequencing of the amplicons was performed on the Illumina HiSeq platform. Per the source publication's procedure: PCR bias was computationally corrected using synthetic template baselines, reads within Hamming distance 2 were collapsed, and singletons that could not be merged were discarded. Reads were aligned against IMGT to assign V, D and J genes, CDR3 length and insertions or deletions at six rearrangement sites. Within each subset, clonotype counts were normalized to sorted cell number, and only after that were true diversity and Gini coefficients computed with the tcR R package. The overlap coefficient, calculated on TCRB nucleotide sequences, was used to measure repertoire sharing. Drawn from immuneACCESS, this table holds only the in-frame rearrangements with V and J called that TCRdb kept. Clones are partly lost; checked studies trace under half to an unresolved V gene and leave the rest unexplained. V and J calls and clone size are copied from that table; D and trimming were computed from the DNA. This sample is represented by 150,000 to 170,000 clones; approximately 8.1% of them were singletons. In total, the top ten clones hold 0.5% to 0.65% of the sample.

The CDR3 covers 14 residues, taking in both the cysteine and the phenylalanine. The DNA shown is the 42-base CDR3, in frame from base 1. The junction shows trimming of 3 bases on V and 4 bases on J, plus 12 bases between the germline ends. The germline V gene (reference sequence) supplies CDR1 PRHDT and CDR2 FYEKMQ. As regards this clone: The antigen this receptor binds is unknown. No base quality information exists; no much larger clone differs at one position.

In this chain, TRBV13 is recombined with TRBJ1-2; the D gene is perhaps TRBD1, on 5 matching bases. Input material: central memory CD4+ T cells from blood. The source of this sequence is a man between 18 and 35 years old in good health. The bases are TGTGCCAGCAGCTTCCGGAGCGGGGGCTATGGCTACACCTTC. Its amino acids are CASSFRSGGYGYTF.